These 17 T cell receptor beta chains were all obtained from the same sample, sequenced in a study of T cell changes during pregnancy in multiple sclerosis. The data were produced by immunoSEQ multiplex PCR, yet TCRdb's version contains in-frame clones alone and is incomplete. The sample lists 90,000 to 120,000 clones, around 92% occurring once. Sequences were derived from peripheral blood, sampled in the third trimester of pregnancy. The receptors derive from a female donor in good health, enrolled as a control in a pregnancy study.

This chain links TRBV2 with TRBJ1-2; no firm D call. Germline values: CDR1 SNHLY, CDR2 FYNNEI. The CDR3 totals 12 residues. The V and J ends lost 3 bases and 2 bases respectively, with 4 bases between them. Written as DNA, the CDR3 is TGTGCCAGCAGTGACTTGAACTATGGCTACACCTTC. Its translation is CASSDLNYGYTF.

The chain recombines TRBV5-1 with TRBJ2-5; 7 bases agree with TRBD2. This CDR3 is 15 amino acids long. Trimming at V came to 8 bases and at J to 2 bases, leaving 12 bases not matched to a gene. Germline CDR1 SGHRS, CDR2 YFSETQ. CDR3 sequence: CASRPGGAGQETQYF. The DNA of the CDR3 is TGCGCCAGTCGCCCGGGTGGAGCGGGGCAAGAGACCCAGTACTTC. Supplemented by reference TRBV5-1 and TRBJ2-5, the full variable domain reads KAGVTQTPRYLIKTRGQQVTLSCSPISGHRSVSWYQQTPGQGLQFLFEYFSETQRNKGNFPGRFSGRQFSNSRSEMNVSTLELGDSALYLCASRPGGAGQETQYFGPGTRLLVL.

The genes are TRBV19 and TRBJ2-3; D gene unclear. Deletions cut 4 bases from V and 0 bases from J, with 14 bases between. The germline V gene has CDR1 LNHDA and CDR2 SQIVND (reference sequence). The CDR3 runs to 16 residues. The DNA of the CDR3 is TGTGCCAGTAGTAGGCTCTTTGAGACTAGCACAGATACGCAGTATTTT. This gives the protein CASSRLFETSTDTQYF.

The chain couples TRBV30 to TRBJ2-5; possibly TRBD2 for D (5 bases). The tail of the sequence fits TRBJ2-7 better, so the J call may be wrong. CDR1 is GTSNPN and CDR2 is SVGIG in the germline V gene (reference sequence). The CDR3 length is 15 residues. CDR3 residues: CAWSPRTVDFYEQYF. The CDR3 nucleotides are TGTGCCTGGAGCCCTCGGACTGTAGATTTCTACGAGCAGTACTTC.

The J gene is TRBJ1-2, the V gene TRBV5-1; 8 bases are shared with TRBD1. The CDR3 is 16 residues long. Germline CDR1 SGHRS, CDR2 YFSETQ. V lost 0 bases, J lost 1 base, and 5 bases stayed unmatched. The CDR3 protein is CASSLDPGQDNYGYTF. The CDR3 DNA reads TGCGCCAGCAGCTTGGACCCGGGACAGGATAACTATGGCTACACCTTC.

The genes are TRBV9 and TRBJ2-7, with D possibly TRBD1 on 6 matching bases. Trimming stripped 3 bases from V and 3 bases from J, with 7 bases between. Germline CDR1 reads SGDLS; CDR2 reads YYNGEE. The CDR3 has 12 residues. In DNA, the CDR3 is TGTGCCAGCAGCGAAGGGGGCTACGAGCAGTACTTC. This encodes CASSEGGYEQYF.

This chain joins TRBV7-2 and TRBJ2-2; 7 nucleotides match TRBD1. The J segment lost 5 bases and the V segment lost 5 bases, leaving 11 bases of the junction unmatched. Germline V lookup: CDR1 SGHTA, CDR2 FQGNSA. This CDR3 is built from 16 residues. CDR3 bases: TGTGCCAGCAGCCGGTTTCAGGGGGTAGGAACCGGGGAGCTGTTTTTT. Translating it yields CASSRFQGVGTGELFF. Complete variable domain (other parts from reference TRBV7-2 and TRBJ2-2): GAGVSQSPSNKVTEKGKDVELRCDPISGHTALYWYRQSLGQGLEFLIYFQGNSAPDKSGLPSDRFSAERTGGSVSTLTIQRTQQEDSAVYLCASSRFQGVGTGELFFGEGSRLTVL.

The chain carries TRBV5-1 and TRBJ1-1; 12 positions agree with TRBD1. The length of the CDR3 is 15 residues. The germline CDR1 and CDR2 sequences are SGHRS and YFSETQ. The V segment lost 3 bases and the J segment 7 bases; nucleotides outside the gene matches: 7. The CDR3 DNA sequence: TGCGCCAGCAGCTCCCTCGGGACAGGGGGCGGTGAAGCTTTCTTT. This gives the protein CASSSLGTGGGEAFF.

This chain connects TRBV10-3 to TRBJ1-4, with 7 bases lining up with TRBD1. From germline, CDR1 is ENHRY and CDR2 SYGVKD. The CDR3 consists of 15 residues. The V and J ends lost 4 bases and 7 bases, in that order; junction bases with no gene match: 9. This CDR3 is CAISVGDSLSEKLFF. The CDR3 DNA is TGTGCCATCAGTGTAGGGGACAGTTTGAGTGAAAAACTGTTTTTT.

The chain uses TRBV7-9 and TRBJ2-3; 7 bases match TRBD2. The CDR3 has 14 residues. Germline V lookup: CDR1 SEHNR, CDR2 FQNEAQ (reference sequence). The J segment lost 2 bases and the V segment lost 5 bases, leaving 4 bases of the junction unmatched. The CDR3 bases are TGTGCCAGCAGCCGGAGACTAGCCACAGATACGCAGTATTTT. Translation gives CASSRRLATDTQYF.

This chain connects TRBV4-3 to TRBJ1-4; D unclear. The germline V and J ends were trimmed by 1 base and 0 bases, with 9 bases remaining between them. Germline CDR1 is LGHNA and CDR2 is YSLEER. The CDR3 extends over 16 amino acids. The CDR3, as DNA: TGCGCCAGCAGCCAAGGTAGTCCTTCAACTAATGAAAAACTGTTTTTT. It yields the protein CASSQGSPSTNEKLFF.

This clone was counted a single time. This chain connects TRBV12-5 to TRBJ2-3; D is possibly TRBD2 (5 bases). Germline V lookup: CDR1 LGHNT, CDR2 FRNRAP. The V end was cut by 0 bases, the J end by 1 base, with 14 bases between. This CDR3 is built from 17 residues. For the CDR3, the DNA is TGTGCTAGTGGTTTGGTACTCGAGGGTAAAGGCACAGATACGCAGTATTTT. Translating it yields CASGLVLEGKGTDTQYF.

The chain uses TRBV7-2 and TRBJ2-3; D is uncertain. The V and J ends lost 1 base and 4 bases respectively, with 9 bases between them. The CDR3 spans 14 residues. Germline-derived CDR1 and CDR2 are SGHTA and FQGNSA. The CDR3 here is CASSLGHLADTQYF. CDR3 nucleotide sequence: TGTGCCAGCAGCTTAGGCCACCTAGCAGATACGCAGTATTTT.

This chain connects TRBV7-8 to TRBJ1-1, with 9 bases lining up with TRBD1. CDR1 and CDR2 from the germline V gene are SGHVS and FQNEAQ. This CDR3 has 15 amino acids. The junction had 15 bases not matched to a gene; V was cut back by 4 bases and J by 12 bases. The CDR3 protein is CASSSPSLGQGQTFF. Here the CDR3 DNA reads TGTGCCAGCAGCTCGCCCTCCCTAGGACAGGGGCAAACTTTCTTT.

This chain links TRBV7-9 with TRBJ2-3, with TRBD2 matching over 11 bases. Germline V gives CDR1 SEHNR, CDR2 FQNEAQ (reference sequence). Trimming removed 4 bases from V and 4 bases from J; junction bases left unmatched: 7. CDR3 length equals 16 residues. The CDR3 coding sequence is TGTGCCAGCAGCTCCCTTAGCGGGGGGGACTCAGATACGCAGTATTTT. This translates into CASSSLSGGDSDTQYF.

This clone is a singleton in its sample. The V call is TRBV4-1, the J call TRBJ1-5, with 10 positions matching TRBD1. V gave up 1 base and J gave up 3 bases; unmatched junction bases: 6. Per the germline V gene, CDR1 is MGHRA and CDR2 is YSYEKL. The CDR3 extends over 17 amino acids. The CDR3 DNA follows: TGCGCCAGCAGCCAAGTAAGGGACAGGGGCCCCAATCAGCCCCAGCATTTT. Amino acids: CASSQVRDRGPNQPQHF.

This sequence joins TRBV4-3 and TRBJ1-5; unclear D gene. The CDR3 covers 15 residues. CDR1 and CDR2 (germline): LGHNA, YSLEER. Trimming pared 5 bases from V and 0 bases from J, leaving 11 bases between. The CDR3 sequence: CASSRLLNSNQPQHF. The CDR3 DNA follows: TGCGCCAGCAGCAGACTACTAAATAGCAATCAGCCCCAGCATTTT.